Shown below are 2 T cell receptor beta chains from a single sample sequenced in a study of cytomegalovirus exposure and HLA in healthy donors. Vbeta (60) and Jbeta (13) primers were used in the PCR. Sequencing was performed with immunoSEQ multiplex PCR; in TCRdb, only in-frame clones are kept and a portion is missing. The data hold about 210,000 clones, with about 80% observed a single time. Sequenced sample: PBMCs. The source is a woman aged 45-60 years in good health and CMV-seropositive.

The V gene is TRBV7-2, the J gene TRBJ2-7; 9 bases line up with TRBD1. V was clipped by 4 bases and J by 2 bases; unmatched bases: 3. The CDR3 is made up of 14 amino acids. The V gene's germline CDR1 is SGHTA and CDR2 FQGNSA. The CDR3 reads CASSSHRGPYEQYF. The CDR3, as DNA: TGTGCCAGCAGCTCACACAGGGGGCCCTACGAGCAGTACTTC.

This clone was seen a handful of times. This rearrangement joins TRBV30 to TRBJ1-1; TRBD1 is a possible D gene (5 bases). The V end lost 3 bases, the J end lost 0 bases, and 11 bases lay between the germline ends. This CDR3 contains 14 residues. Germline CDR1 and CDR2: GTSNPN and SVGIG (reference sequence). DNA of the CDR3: TGTGCCTGGAGCAGGGATCTCATGAACACTGAAGCTTTCTTT. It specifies CAWSRDLMNTEAFF.